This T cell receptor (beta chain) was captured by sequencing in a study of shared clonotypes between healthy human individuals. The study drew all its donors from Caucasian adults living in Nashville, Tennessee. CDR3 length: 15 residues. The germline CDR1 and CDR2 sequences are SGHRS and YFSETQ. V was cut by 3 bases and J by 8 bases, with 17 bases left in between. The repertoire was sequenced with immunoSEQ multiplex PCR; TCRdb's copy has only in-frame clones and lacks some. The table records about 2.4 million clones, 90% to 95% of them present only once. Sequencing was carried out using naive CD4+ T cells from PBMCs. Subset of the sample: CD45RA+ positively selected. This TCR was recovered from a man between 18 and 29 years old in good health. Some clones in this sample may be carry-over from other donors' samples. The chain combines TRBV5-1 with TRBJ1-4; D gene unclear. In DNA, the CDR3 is TGCGCCAGCAGCTCGGGCCCTACCGAGGGCGAAAAACTGTTTTTT. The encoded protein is CASSSGPTEGEKLFF.